Listed here are 3 T cell receptor beta chains from one sample, sequenced in a study of radiotherapy plus CTLA-4 blockade in lung cancer. The method was immunoSEQ multiplex PCR; TCRdb's version includes in-frame clones alone and lacks a portion of them. The data show 56,000 or so clones, with roughly 80% seen just once and 2.5% to 3.5% held by the top ten. The source was peripheral blood, collected from a patient treated with radiotherapy plus ipilimumab. All receptors derive from a human donor with non-small cell lung cancer who had a partial response to radiotherapy plus ipilimumab.

V and J are TRBV7-9 and TRBJ2-7; TRBD1 agrees at 8 bases. From germline, CDR1 is SEHNR and CDR2 FQNEAQ (reference sequence). V lost 6 bases to trimming and J lost 6 bases; unmatched junction nucleotides: 10. The CDR3 covers 14 residues. DNA of the CDR3: TGTGCCAGCAGACAGACAGGGGAACGGGGCGAGCAGTACTTC. Residues: CASRQTGERGEQYF.

V and J are TRBV11-2 and TRBJ1-5; TRBD1 is a possible D gene (6 bases). V lost 1 base to trimming and J lost 5 bases, with 12 bases between them. This CDR3 spans 15 amino acids. From germline, CDR1 is SGHAT and CDR2 FQNNGV. CDR3 coding DNA: TGTGCCAGCAGCTTAGGGGCCAGGGGTCATCAGCCCCAGCATTTT. Translation: CASSLGARGHQPQHF. Looking up the rest from reference TRBV11-2 and TRBJ1-5 gives the full variable domain: EAGVAQSPRYKIIEKRQSVAFWCNPISGHATLYWYQQILGQGPKLLIQFQNNGVVDDSQLPKDRFSAERLKGVDSTLKIQPAKLEDSAVYLCASSLGARGHQPQHFGDGTRLSIL.

The rearrangement links TRBV5-8 to TRBJ1-5; 11 bases are shared with TRBD1. Trimming at V came to 2 bases and at J to 4 bases, leaving 5 bases not matched to a gene. This CDR3 is built from 16 residues. Germline CDR1 reads SGHTS; CDR2 reads YDEGEE. CDR3 DNA: TGTGCCAGCAGCTTCCCCGGGACAGGGGGGAATCAGCCCCAGCATTTT. It specifies CASSFPGTGGNQPQHF.